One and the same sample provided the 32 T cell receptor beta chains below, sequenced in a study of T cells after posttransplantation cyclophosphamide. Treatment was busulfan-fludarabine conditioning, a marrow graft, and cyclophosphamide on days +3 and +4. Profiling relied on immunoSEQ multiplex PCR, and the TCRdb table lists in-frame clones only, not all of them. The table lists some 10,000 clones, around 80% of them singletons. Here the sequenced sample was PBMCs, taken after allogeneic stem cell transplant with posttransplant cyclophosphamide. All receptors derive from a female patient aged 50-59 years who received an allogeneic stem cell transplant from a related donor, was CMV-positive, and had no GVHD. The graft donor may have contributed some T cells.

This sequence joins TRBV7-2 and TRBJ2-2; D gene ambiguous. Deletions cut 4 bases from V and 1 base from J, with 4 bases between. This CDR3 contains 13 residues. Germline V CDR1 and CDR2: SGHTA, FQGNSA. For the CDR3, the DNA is TGTGCCAGCAGCTCCGTGAACACCGGGGAGCTGTTTTTT. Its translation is CASSSVNTGELFF. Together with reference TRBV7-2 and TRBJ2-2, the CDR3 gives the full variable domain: GAGVSQSPSNKVTEKGKDVELRCDPISGHTALYWYRQSLGQGLEFLIYFQGNSAPDKSGLPSDRFSAERTGGSVSTLTIQRTQQEDSAVYLCASSSVNTGELFFGEGSRLTVL.

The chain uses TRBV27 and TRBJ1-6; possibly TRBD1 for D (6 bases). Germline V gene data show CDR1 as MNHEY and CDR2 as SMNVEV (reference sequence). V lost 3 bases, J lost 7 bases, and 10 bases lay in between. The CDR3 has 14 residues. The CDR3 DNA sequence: TGTGCCAGCAGTTTCAGGGGAGTGAATTCACCCCTCCACTTT. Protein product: CASSFRGVNSPLHF.

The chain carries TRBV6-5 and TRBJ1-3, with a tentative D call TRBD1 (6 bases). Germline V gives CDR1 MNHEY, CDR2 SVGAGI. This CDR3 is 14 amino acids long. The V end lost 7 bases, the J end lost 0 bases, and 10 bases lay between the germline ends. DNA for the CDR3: TGTGCCAGCACCGGACAGATCTCTGGAAACACCATATATTTT. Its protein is CASTGQISGNTIYF.

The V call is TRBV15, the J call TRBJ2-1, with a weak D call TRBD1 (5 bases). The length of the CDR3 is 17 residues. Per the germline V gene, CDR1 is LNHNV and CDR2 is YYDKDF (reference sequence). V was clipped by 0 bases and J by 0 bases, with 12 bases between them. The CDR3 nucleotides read TGTGCCACCAGCAGAGATCCTCGACAGTCCTCCTACAATGAGCAGTTCTTC. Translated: CATSRDPRQSSYNEQFF. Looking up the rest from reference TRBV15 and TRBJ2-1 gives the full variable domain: DAMVIQNPRYQVTQFGKPVTLSCSQTLNHNVMYWYQQKSSQAPKLLFHYYDKDFNNEADTPDNFQSRRPNTSFCFLDIRSPGLGDTAMYLCATSRDPRQSSYNEQFFGPGTRLTVL.

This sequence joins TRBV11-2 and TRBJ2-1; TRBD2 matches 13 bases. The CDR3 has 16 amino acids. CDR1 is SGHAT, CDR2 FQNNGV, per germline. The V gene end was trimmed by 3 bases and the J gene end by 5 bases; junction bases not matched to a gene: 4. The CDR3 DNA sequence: TGTGCCAGCAGCTTCTTTGGACTAGCGGGGGACAATGAGCAGTTCTTC. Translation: CASSFFGLAGDNEQFF. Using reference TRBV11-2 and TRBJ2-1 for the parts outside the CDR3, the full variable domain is EAGVAQSPRYKIIEKRQSVAFWCNPISGHATLYWYQQILGQGPKLLIQFQNNGVVDDSQLPKDRFSAERLKGVDSTLKIQPAKLEDSAVYLCASSFFGLAGDNEQFFGPGTRLTVL.

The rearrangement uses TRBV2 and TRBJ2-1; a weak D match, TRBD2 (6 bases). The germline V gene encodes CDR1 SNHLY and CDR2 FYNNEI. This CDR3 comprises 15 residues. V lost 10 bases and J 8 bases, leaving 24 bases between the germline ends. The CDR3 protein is CATASFRTRGHEQFF. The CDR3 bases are TGTGCCACCGCCAGTTTTCGGACGCGGGGCCATGAGCAGTTCTTC.

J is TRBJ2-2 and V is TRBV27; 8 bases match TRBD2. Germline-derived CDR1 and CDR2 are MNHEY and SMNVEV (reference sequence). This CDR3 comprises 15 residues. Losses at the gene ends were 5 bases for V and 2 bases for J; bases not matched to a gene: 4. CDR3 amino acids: CASSRSGENTGELFF. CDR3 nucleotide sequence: TGTGCCAGCAGTCGTAGCGGGGAAAACACCGGGGAGCTGTTTTTT.

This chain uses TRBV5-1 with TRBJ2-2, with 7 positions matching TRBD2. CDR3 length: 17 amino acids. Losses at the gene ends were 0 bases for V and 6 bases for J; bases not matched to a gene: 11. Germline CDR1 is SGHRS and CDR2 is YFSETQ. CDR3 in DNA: TGCGCCAGCAGCTTGGATTCGGGCGGGGGTATCGCCGGGGAGCTGTTTTTT. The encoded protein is CASSLDSGGGIAGELFF.

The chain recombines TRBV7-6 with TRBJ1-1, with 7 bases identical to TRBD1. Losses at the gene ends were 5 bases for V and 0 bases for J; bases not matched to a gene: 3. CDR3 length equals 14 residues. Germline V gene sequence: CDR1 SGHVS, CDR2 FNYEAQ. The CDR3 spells CASSQGVLNTEAFF. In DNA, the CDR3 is TGTGCCAGCAGCCAGGGGGTTCTGAACACTGAAGCTTTCTTT. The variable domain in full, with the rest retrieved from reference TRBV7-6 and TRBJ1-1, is GAGVSQSPRYKVTKRGQDVALRCDPISGHVSLYWYRQALGQGPEFLTYFNYEAQQDKSGLPNDRFSAERPEGSISTLTIQRTEQRDSAMYRCASSQGVLNTEAFFGQGTRLTVV.

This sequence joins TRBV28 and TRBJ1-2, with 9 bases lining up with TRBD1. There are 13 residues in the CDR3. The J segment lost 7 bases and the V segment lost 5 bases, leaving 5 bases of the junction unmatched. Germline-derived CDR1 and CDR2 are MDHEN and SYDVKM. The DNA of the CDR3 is TGTGCCAGCAGTCTGGGACAGGGTGGTGGCTACACCTTC. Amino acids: CASSLGQGGGYTF.

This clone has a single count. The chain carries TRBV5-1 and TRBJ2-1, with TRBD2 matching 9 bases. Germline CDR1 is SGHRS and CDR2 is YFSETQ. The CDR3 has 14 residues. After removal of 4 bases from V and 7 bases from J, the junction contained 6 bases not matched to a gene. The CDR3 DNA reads TGCGCCAGCAGCCAATTAGCGGGGGCGAATGAGCAGTTCTTC. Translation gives CASSQLAGANEQFF.

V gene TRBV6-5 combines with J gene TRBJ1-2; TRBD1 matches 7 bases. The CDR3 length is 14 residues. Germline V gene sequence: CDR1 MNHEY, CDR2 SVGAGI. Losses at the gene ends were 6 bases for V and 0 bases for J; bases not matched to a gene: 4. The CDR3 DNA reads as TGTGCCAGCAGCAGGGACAGCACTAACTATGGCTACACCTTC. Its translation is CASSRDSTNYGYTF.

CDR3: CAISVGGSYNEQFF. CDR3 DNA sequence: TGTGCCATCAGCGTCGGGGGCTCCTACAATGAGCAGTTCTTC. The V call is TRBV10-3, the J call TRBJ2-1, with a tentative D call TRBD2 (6 bases). V lost 6 bases to trimming and J lost 0 bases, with 9 bases between them. Germline CDR1 ENHRY, CDR2 SYGVKD. The CDR3 length is 14 residues.

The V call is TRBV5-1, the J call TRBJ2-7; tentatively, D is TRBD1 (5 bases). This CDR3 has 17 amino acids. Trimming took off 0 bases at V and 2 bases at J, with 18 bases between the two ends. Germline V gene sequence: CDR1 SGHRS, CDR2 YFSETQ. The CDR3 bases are TGCGCCAGCAGCTTGGGCCCCAGACAGCAAGACCCCTACGAGCAGTACTTC. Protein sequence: CASSLGPRQQDPYEQYF.

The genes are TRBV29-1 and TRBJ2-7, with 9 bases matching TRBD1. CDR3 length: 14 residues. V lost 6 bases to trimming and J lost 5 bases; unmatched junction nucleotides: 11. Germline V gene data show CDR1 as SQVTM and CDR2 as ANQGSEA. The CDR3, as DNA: TGCAGCGTGGGTCCCGGGACAGGGTACCACGAGCAGTACTTC. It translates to CSVGPGTGYHEQYF.

This CDR3 is CASSLGKGGNQPQHF. CDR3 nucleotide sequence: TGTGCCAGCAGCTTAGGAAAAGGGGGCAATCAGCCCCAGCATTTT. The rearrangement uses TRBV7-9 and TRBJ1-5, with D perhaps matching TRBD1 (5 bases). V was trimmed by 1 base and J by 2 bases, leaving 9 bases between them. CDR3 size: 15 residues. The germline gives CDR1 SEHNR, CDR2 FQNEAQ (reference sequence). Filled out from reference TRBV7-9 and TRBJ1-5, the complete variable domain reads DTGVSQNPRHKITKRGQNVTFRCDPISEHNRLYWYRQTLGQGPEFLTYFQNEAQLEKSRLLSDRFSAERPKGSFSTLEIQRTEQGDSAMYLCASSLGKGGNQPQHFGDGTRLSIL.

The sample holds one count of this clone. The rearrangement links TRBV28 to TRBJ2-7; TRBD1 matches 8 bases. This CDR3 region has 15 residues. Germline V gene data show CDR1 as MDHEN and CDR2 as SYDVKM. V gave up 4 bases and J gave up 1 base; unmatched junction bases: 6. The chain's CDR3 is CASSSDRESSYEQYF. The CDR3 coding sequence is TGTGCCAGCAGTTCGGACAGGGAATCATCCTACGAGCAGTACTTC. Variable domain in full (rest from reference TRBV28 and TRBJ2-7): DVKVTQSSRYLVKRTGEKVFLECVQDMDHENMFWYRQDPGLGLRLIYFSYDVKMKEKGDIPEGYSVSREKKERFSLILESASTNQTSMYLCASSSDRESSYEQYFGPGTRLTVT.

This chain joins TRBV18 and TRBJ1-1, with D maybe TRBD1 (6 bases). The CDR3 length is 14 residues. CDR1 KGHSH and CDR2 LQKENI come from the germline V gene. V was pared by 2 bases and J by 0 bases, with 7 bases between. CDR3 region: CASSPEGVNTEAFF. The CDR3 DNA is TGTGCCAGCTCACCAGAGGGGGTGAACACTGAAGCTTTCTTT. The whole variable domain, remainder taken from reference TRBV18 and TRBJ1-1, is NAGVMQNPRHLVRRRGQEARLRCSPMKGHSHVYWYRQLPEEGLKFMVYLQKENIIDESGMPKERFSAEFPKEGPSILRIQQVVRGDSAAYFCASSPEGVNTEAFFGQGTRLTVV.

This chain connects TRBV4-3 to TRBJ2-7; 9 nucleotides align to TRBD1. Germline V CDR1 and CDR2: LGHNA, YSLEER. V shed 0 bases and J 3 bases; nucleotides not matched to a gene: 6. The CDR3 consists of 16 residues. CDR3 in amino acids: CASSQDPGQGFYEQYF. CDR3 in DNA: TGCGCCAGCAGCCAAGACCCGGGACAGGGTTTCTACGAGCAGTACTTC.

CDR3 region: CASSFRVGGRANEKLFF. In DNA, the CDR3 is TGTGCCAGCAGCTTTCGGGTAGGGGGCAGGGCTAATGAAAAACTGTTTTTT. The chain has TRBV5-6 and TRBJ1-4; 7 bases line up with TRBD1. V shed 2 bases, J shed 3 bases, and the junction held 10 bases outside the gene matches. The CDR3 consists of 17 residues. Germline V gene sequence: CDR1 SGHDT, CDR2 YYEEEE.

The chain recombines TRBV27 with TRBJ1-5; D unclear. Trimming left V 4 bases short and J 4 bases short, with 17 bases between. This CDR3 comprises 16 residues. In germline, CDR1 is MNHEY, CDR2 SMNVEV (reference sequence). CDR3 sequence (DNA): TGTGCCAGCAGTTCCAGGCCGGGATGGCGGAATCAGCCCCAGCATTTT. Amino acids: CASSSRPGWRNQPQHF.

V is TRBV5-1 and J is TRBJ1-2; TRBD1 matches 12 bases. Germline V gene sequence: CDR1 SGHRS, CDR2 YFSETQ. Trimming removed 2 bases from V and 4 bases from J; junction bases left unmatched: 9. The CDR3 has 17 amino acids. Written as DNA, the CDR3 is TGCGCCAGCAGCTTAACGGGACAGGGGGCTTCCATCTATGGCTACACCTTC. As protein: CASSLTGQGASIYGYTF.

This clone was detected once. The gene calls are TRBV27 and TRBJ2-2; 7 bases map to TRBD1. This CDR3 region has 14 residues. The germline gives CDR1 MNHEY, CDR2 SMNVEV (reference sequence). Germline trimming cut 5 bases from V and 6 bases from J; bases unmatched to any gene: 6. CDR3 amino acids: CASSPRGLAGELFF. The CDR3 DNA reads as TGTGCCAGCAGTCCGAGGGGGCTCGCCGGGGAGCTGTTTTTT.

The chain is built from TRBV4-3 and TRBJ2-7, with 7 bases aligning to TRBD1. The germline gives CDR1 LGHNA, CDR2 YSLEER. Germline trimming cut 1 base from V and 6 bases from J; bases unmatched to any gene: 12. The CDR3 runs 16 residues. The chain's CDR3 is CASSQGYRGIGGEQYF. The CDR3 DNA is TGCGCCAGCAGCCAAGGATACAGGGGCATAGGAGGCGAGCAGTACTTC.

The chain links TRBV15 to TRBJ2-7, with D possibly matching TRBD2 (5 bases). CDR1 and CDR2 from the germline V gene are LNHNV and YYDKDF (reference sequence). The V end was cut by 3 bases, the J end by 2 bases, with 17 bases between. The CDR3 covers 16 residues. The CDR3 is CATSSGVGSPPYEQYF. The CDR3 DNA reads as TGTGCCACCAGCAGCGGGGTGGGGAGCCCACCCTACGAGCAGTACTTC.

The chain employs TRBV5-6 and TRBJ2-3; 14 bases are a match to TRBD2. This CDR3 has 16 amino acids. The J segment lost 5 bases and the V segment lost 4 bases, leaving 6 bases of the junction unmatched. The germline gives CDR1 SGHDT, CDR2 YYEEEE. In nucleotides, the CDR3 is TGTGCCAGCAGCCGACTAGCGGGGGGGCAGGAAGATACGCAGTATTTT. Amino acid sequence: CASSRLAGGQEDTQYF.

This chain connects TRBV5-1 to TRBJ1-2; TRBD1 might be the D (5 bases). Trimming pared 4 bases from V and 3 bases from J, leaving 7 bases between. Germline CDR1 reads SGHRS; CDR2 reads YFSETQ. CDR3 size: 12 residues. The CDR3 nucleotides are TGCGCCAGCAGCCGGGACTACTATGGCTACACCTTC. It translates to CASSRDYYGYTF.

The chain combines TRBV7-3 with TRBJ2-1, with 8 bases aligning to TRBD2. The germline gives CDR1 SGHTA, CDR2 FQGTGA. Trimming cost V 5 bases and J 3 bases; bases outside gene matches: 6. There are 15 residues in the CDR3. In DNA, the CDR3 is TGTGCCAGCAGCGCTAGCGGGTTAAACTACAATGAGCAGTTCTTC. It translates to CASSASGLNYNEQFF.

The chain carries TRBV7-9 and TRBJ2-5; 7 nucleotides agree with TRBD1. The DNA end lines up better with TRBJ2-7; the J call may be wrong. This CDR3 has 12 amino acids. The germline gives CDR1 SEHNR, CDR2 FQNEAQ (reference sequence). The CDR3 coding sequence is TGTGCCAGCAGCCAGACAGGGTACGAGCAGTACTTC. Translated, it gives CASSQTGYEQYF.

Here the CDR3 reads CASSWQTSLAKNIQYF. CDR3 coding DNA: TGTGCCAGCAGCTGGCAGACTAGCTTAGCCAAAAACATTCAGTACTTC. J is TRBJ2-4 and V is TRBV13; 7 bases are a match to TRBD2. The CDR3 has 16 residues. CDR1 and CDR2 from the germline V gene are PRHDT and FYEKMQ (reference sequence). The trim removed 4 bases at V and 0 bases at J, leaving 6 bases unmatched.

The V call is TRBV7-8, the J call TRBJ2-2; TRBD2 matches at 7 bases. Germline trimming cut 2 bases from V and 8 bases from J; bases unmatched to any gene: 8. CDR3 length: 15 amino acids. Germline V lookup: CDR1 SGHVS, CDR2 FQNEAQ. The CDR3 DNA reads TGTGCCAGCAGCTTACTACGCGGGGGAAGAGGGGAGCTGTTTTTT. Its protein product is CASSLLRGGRGELFF.

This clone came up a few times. The CDR3 DNA sequence: TGTGCCAGCAGCTACGCTGGGGGGGCCCTTCCCGATGAGCAGTTCTTC. This gives the protein CASSYAGGALPDEQFF. The chain joins TRBV5-6 to TRBJ2-1; tentatively, D is TRBD2 (7 bases). CDR1 is SGHDT, CDR2 YYEEEE, per germline. This CDR3 is built from 16 residues. V was clipped by 3 bases and J by 8 bases, with 21 bases between them. Together with reference TRBV5-6 and TRBJ2-1, the CDR3 gives the full variable domain: DAGVTQSPTHLIKTRGQQVTLRCSPKSGHDTVSWYQQALGQGPQFIFQYYEEEERQRGNFPDRFSGHQFPNYSSELNVNALLLGDSALYLCASSYAGGALPDEQFFGPGTRLTVL.